This T cell receptor beta chain is from a study of T cells after yellow fever vaccination. On the study more broadly: SMART-Seq v4 Ultra Low Input served to prepare low-cell-number fractions.

Whole-study findings and limits: A large majority of primary-vaccination clones showed up again after the booster (roughly 95% CD4, 85% to 90% CD8). Shared CD4/CD8 clonotypes were a small share, likely from convergent recombination.

This clonotype showed up just a few times. Its target is unknown. Germline CDR1 is SGHRS and CDR2 is YFSETQ. The CDR3 totals 15 residues. The J segment lost 5 bases and the V segment lost 4 bases, leaving 6 bases of the junction unmatched. A process of 5'RACE template switching, which added a universal primer site and UMIs, was used to make TCR cDNA. TCRdb used MiXCR to reprocess the 5' RACE reads, holding one entry per CDR3 protein. The profile shows some 400,000 distinct CDR3 sequences, under 20% of them singletons. Material: PBMCs, obtained before the yellow fever booster vaccination. The TCR comes from a man between 18 and 29 years old who received the YFV17D yellow fever vaccine. The chain is built from TRBV5-1 and TRBJ2-2; TRBD1 agrees at 9 bases. CDR3 bases: TGCGCCAGCAGCCCGGGACAGGGATTGACCGGGGAGCTGTTTTTT. This translates into CASSPGQGLTGELFF.